This T cell receptor beta chain is from a study of shared clonotypes between healthy human individuals. About this clone itself: Its antigen is currently unknown.

The length of the CDR3 is 13 residues. V was pared by 5 bases and J by 3 bases, with 11 bases between. Germline CDR1 MDHEN, CDR2 SYDVKM. Whole-study findings and limits: An anticipated effect of sequencing depth on clonotype sharing among donors was recognized. Unshared clonotypes carried lower generation probabilities than those common to all four donors. Naive subsets generally had larger estimated richness than memory subsets.

Once extracted for a subset, genomic DNA was divided evenly among several immunoSEQ plates. Sequenced by immunoSEQ multiplex PCR; TCRdb stores in-frame clones only, minus some. There are 2 million to 2.5 million clones in the sample; 85% to 95% occur only once, and approximately 0.13% lies in the top ten. Sequencing used naive CD4+ T cells sorted from blood. Subset described: CD45RA+ positively selected. The V gene is TRBV28, the J gene TRBJ2-7, with D perhaps TRBD2 (7 bases). The TCR originated in a man between 18 and 29 years old in good health. The CDR3 reads CASSQRGGYEQYF. DNA for the CDR3: TGTGCCAGCAGTCAAAGGGGGGGCTACGAGCAGTACTTC.